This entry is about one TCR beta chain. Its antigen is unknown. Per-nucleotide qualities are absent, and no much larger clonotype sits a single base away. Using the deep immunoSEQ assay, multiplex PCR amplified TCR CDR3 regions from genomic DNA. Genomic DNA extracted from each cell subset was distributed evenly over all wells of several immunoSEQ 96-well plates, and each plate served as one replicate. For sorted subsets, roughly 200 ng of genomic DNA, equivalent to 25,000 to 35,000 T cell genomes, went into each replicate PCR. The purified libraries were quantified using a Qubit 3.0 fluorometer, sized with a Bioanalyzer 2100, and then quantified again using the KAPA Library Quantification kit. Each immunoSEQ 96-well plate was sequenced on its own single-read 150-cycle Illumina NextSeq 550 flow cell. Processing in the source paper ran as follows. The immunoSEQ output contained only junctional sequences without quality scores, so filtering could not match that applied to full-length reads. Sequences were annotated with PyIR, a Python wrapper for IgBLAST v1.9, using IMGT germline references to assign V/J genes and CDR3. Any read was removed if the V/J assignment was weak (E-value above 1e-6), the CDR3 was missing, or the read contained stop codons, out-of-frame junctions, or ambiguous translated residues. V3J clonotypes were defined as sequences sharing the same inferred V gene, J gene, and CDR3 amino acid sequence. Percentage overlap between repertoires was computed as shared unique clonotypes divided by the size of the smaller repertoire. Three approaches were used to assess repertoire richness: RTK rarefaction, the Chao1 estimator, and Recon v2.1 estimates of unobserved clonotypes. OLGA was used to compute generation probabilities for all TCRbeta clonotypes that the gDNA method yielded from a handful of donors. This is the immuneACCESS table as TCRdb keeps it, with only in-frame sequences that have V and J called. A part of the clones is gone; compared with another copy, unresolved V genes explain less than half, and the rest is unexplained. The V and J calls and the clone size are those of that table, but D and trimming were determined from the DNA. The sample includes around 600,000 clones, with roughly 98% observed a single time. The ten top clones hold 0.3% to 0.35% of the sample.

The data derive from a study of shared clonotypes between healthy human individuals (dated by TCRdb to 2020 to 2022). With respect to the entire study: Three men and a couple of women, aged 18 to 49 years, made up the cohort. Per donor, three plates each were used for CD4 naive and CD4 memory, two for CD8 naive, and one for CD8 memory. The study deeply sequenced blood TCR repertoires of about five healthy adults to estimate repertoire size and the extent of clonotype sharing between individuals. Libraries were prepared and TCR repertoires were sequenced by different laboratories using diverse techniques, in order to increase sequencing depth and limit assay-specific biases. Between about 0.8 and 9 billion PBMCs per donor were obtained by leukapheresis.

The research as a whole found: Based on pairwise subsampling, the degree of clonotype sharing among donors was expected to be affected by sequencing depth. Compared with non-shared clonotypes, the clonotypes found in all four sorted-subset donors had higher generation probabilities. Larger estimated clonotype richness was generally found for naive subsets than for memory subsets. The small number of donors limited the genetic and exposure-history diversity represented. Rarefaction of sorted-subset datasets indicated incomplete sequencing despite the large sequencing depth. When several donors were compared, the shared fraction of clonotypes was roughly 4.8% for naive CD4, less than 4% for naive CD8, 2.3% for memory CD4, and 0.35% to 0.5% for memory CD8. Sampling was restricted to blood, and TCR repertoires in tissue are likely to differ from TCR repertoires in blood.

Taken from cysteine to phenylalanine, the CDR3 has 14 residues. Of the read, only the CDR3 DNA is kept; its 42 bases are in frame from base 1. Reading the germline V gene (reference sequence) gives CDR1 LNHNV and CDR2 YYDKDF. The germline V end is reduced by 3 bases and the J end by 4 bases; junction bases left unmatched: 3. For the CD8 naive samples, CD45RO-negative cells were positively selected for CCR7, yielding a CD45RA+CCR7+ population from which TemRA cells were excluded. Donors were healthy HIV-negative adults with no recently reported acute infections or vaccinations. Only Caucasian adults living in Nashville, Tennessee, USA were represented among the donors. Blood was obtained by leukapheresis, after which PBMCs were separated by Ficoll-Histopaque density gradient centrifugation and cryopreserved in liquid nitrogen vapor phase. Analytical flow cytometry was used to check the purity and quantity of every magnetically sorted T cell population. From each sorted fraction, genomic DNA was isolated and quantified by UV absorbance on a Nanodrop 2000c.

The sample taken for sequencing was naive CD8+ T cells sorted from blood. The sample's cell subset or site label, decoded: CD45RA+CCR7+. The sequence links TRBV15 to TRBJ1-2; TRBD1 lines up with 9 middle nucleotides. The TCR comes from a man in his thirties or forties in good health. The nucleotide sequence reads TGTGCCACCAGCAGGGGACAGGGTAGCTATGGCTACACCTTC. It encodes CATSRGQGSYGYTF.